One sample yielded the 16 T cell receptor beta chains listed below, sequenced in a study of long-term antiretroviral therapy in people with HIV. Researchers report immunoSEQ v3.0 was run at survey level. Repertoires were generated with immunoSEQ multiplex PCR, while TCRdb's copy carries only in-frame clones and drops some. The data hold about 39,000 clones, with 70% to 90% observed a single time. The input for sequencing was unsorted PBMCs, taken just before starting antiretroviral therapy. Receptors originate from a woman aged 18-29 years with HIV.

The chain employs TRBV28 and TRBJ2-2; TRBD1 aligns across 9 bases. With 5 bases clipped from V and 7 bases from J, the junction kept 8 bases outside the gene matches. CDR1 is MDHEN and CDR2 is SYDVKM in the germline V gene. The CDR3 contains 15 residues. CDR3 DNA: TGTGCCAGCAGTCCCTACAGGGGGCATAGCGGGGAGCTGTTTTTT. Its protein is CASSPYRGHSGELFF.

This chain connects TRBV27 to TRBJ2-1; 13 bases fit TRBD2. Germline CDR1 is MNHEY and CDR2 is SMNVEV (reference sequence). Trimming cost V 5 bases and J 7 bases; bases outside gene matches: 5. There are 15 residues in the CDR3. DNA of the CDR3: TGTGCCAGCAGTGCCGGGACTAGCGGGATAAATGAGCAGTTCTTC. The encoded protein is CASSAGTSGINEQFF.

V and J are TRBV18 and TRBJ1-2, with D possibly TRBD1 on 6 matching bases. Germline V gene lookup returns CDR1 KGHSH and CDR2 LQKENI. The CDR3 length is 16 residues. V lost 0 bases to trimming and J lost 0 bases, with 11 bases between them. CDR3 sequence: CASSPPTGLANYGYTF. CDR3 DNA sequence: TGTGCCAGCTCACCACCAACAGGGCTAGCTAACTATGGCTACACCTTC.

The chain links TRBV6-1 to TRBJ2-1, with 9 bases lining up with TRBD1. This CDR3 has 14 amino acids. Per the germline V gene, CDR1 is MNHNS and CDR2 is SASEGT. V was clipped by 5 bases and J by 4 bases; unmatched bases: 3. The CDR3 here is CASSWTGEYNEQFF. The CDR3 DNA sequence: TGTGCCAGCAGTTGGACAGGGGAATACAATGAGCAGTTCTTC.

The rearrangement links TRBV28 to TRBJ2-7; TRBD2 is a possible D gene (6 bases). Trimming pared 7 bases from V and 4 bases from J, leaving 20 bases between. CDR1 MDHEN and CDR2 SYDVKM come from the germline V gene. The CDR3 runs to 15 residues. In DNA form, the CDR3 reads TGTGCCAGCACCCCCGGCACGGGAGTATCATACGAGCAGTACTTC. This sequence encodes CASTPGTGVSYEQYF.

V is TRBV28 and J is TRBJ2-7; 10 nucleotides line up with TRBD1. The CDR3 extends over 14 amino acids. CDR1 MDHEN and CDR2 SYDVKM come from the germline V gene. V gave up 5 bases and J gave up 2 bases; unmatched junction bases: 3. CDR3 loop: CASSAGTGAYEQYF. The CDR3 coding sequence is TGTGCCAGCAGTGCCGGGACAGGGGCCTACGAGCAGTACTTC.

The V call is TRBV11-2, the J call TRBJ2-4, with D tentatively TRBD2 (5 bases). The CDR3 covers 15 residues. Per the germline V gene, CDR1 is SGHAT and CDR2 is FQNNGV. With 1 base removed from V and 6 bases from J, the gap between germline ends came to 13 bases. CDR3 nucleotide sequence: TGTGCCAGCAGCTTAGTCCCGGGAATCGGAAACATTCAGTACTTC. Translated, it gives CASSLVPGIGNIQYF.

This clone has only a few counts. V and J are TRBV11-3 and TRBJ2-2, with 11 bases fitting TRBD2. The CDR3 extends over 18 amino acids. CDR1 is SGHNT and CDR2 is YENEEA in the germline V gene. V lost 1 base, J lost 0 bases, and 4 bases stayed unmatched. As DNA, the CDR3 is TGTGCCAGCAGCTTAGGTCTACTAGCGGGAGCGAACACCGGGGAGCTGTTTTTT. Encoded protein: CASSLGLLAGANTGELFF.

The sample holds a few counts of this clone. This chain links TRBV5-5 with TRBJ2-7; TRBD1 aligns across 10 bases. The CDR3 has 16 residues. Germline V gene sequence: CDR1 SGHKS, CDR2 YYEKEE (reference sequence). The ends lost 4 bases at V and 6 bases at J; junction bases unmatched: 13. CDR3 coding DNA: TGTGCCAGCAGCCAGGCCGGGACAGGGGTTCTCCGCGAGCAGTACTTC. Translation: CASSQAGTGVLREQYF. Using reference TRBV5-5 and TRBJ2-7 for the parts outside the CDR3, the full variable domain is DAGVTQSPTHLIKTRGQQVTLRCSPISGHKSVSWYQQVLGQGPQFIFQYYEKEERGRGNFPDRFSARQFPNYSSELNVNALLLGDSALYLCASSQAGTGVLREQYFGPGTRLTVT.

The chain carries TRBV6-1 and TRBJ1-4, with D tentatively TRBD1 (5 bases). Germline-derived CDR1 and CDR2 are MNHNS and SASEGT. Trimming left V 4 bases short and J 4 bases short, with 7 bases between. CDR3 size: 13 residues. The CDR3 reads CASSGQFNEKLFF. CDR3 in DNA: TGTGCCAGCAGTGGACAGTTTAATGAAAAACTGTTTTTT.

The chain links TRBV28 to TRBJ2-7; the match to TRBD2 covers 11 bases. The CDR3 length is 18 residues. The J segment lost 6 bases and the V segment lost 2 bases, leaving 15 bases of the junction unmatched. In germline, CDR1 is MDHEN, CDR2 SYDVKM. As DNA, the CDR3 is TGTGCCAGCAGTTTACTCGGGGGTAGCGGGAGGGCTCAGGCCGAGCAGTACTTC. Its translation: CASSLLGGSGRAQAEQYF.

The chain has TRBV4-3 and TRBJ1-4, with D possibly being TRBD1 (5 bases). The germline V gene encodes CDR1 LGHNA and CDR2 YSLEER. The ends were cut back, 0 bases at V and 7 bases at J, with 18 bases in the middle. The CDR3 contains 17 residues. The CDR3 coding sequence is TGCGCCAGCAGCCAAGATTACGCGGCGGGGGAAGGTGAAAAACTGTTTTTT. Translated: CASSQDYAAGEGEKLFF.

The rearrangement joins TRBV7-3 to TRBJ1-3; 7 bases map to TRBD1. Germline V lookup: CDR1 SGHTA, CDR2 FQGTGA. J gave up 3 bases and V 1 base, and 6 bases lay outside the gene matches. The CDR3 covers 16 residues. The CDR3 DNA reads TGTGCCAGCAGCTTAAACGCAGGGGGAAGTGGAAACACCATATATTTT. Its protein is CASSLNAGGSGNTIYF.

The chain links TRBV7-9 to TRBJ1-4, with 8 bases identical to TRBD1. The CDR3 has 17 residues. V shed 6 bases, J shed 1 base, and the junction held 10 bases outside the gene matches. CDR1 and CDR2 (germline): SEHNR, FQNEAQ (reference sequence). In DNA, the CDR3 is TGTGCCAGCAGGGACGGACAGGGAGGAGGAACTAATGAAAAACTGTTTTTT. Residues: CASRDGQGGGTNEKLFF. Supplemented by reference TRBV7-9 and TRBJ1-4, the full variable domain reads DTGVSQNPRHKITKRGQNVTFRCDPISEHNRLYWYRQTLGQGPEFLTYFQNEAQLEKSRLLSDRFSAERPKGSFSTLEIQRTEQGDSAMYLCASRDGQGGGTNEKLFFGSGTQLSVL.

This clone has more than one count but fewer than ten. In the same sample, other DNA sequences code for this CDR3. Written as DNA, the CDR3 is TGTGCCAGCAGTTTCCCCGGAAACACCATATATTTT. Translated: CASSFPGNTIYF. J is TRBJ1-3 and V is TRBV28; D not certain. Germline CDR1 is MDHEN and CDR2 is SYDVKM. V was clipped by 3 bases and J by 4 bases, with 4 bases between them. CDR3 length: 12 residues.

This rearrangement joins TRBV27 to TRBJ2-5; 9 positions match TRBD1. The CDR3 sequence is 14 residues long. The germline V gene has CDR1 MNHEY and CDR2 SMNVEV (reference sequence). The V segment lost 7 bases and the J segment 9 bases; nucleotides outside the gene matches: 12. CDR3 sequence reads: CASKSHRGQGPQYF. CDR3 DNA: TGTGCCAGCAAAAGCCACAGGGGGCAAGGGCCCCAGTACTTC.